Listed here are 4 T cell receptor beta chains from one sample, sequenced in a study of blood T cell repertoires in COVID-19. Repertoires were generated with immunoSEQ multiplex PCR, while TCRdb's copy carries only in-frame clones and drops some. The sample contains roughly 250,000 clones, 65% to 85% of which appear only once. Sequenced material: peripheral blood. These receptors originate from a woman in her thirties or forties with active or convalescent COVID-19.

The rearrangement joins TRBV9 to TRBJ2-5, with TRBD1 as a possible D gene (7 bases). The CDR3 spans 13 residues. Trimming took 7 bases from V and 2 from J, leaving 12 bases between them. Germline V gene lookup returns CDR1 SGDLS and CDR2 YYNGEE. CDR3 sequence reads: CASGGTEQETQYF. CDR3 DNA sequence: TGTGCCAGCGGCGGGACAGAACAAGAGACCCAGTACTTC.

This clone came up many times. This CDR3 is CASSIFGTVNTGELFF. The CDR3 bases are TGTGCCAGTAGTATTTTCGGGACAGTGAACACCGGGGAGCTGTTTTTT. The V gene is TRBV19, the J gene TRBJ2-2; 7 bases align to TRBD1. The V segment lost 3 bases and the J segment 1 base; nucleotides outside the gene matches: 5. Germline V gene lookup returns CDR1 LNHDA and CDR2 SQIVND (reference sequence). CDR3 length: 16 amino acids.

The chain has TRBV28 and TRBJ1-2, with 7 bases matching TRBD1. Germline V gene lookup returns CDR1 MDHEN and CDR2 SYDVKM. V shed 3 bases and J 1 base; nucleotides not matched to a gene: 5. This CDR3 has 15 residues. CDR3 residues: CASSFGGTDNYGYTF. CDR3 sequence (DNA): TGTGCCAGCAGTTTCGGTGGGACAGATAACTATGGCTACACCTTC.

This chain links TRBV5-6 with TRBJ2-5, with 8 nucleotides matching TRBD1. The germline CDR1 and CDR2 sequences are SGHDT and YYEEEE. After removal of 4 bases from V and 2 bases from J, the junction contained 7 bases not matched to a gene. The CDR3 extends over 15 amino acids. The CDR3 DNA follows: TGTGCCAGCAGCCACGGGACAGGTAAACAAGAGACCCAGTACTTC. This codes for CASSHGTGKQETQYF.